Given below is one T cell receptor beta chain in context. The antigen is not known. The sample originates from a study of CD8+CD57+ T cells in acquired aplastic anemia. About the research overall: Sorted CD4+ and CD8+ cells gave a mean 3.2 ug DNA, range roughly 0.19 to 27.4 ug.

Patients selected for sequencing had displayed CD8+CD57+ cell expansion by flow cytometry. General observations from the study: Between patients and controls, CD8+ Simpson's diversity did not vary significantly.

Losses at the gene ends were 11 bases for V and 3 bases for J; bases not matched to a gene: 6. Germline V gene lookup returns CDR1 MRHNA and CDR2 SNTAGT. This CDR3 comprises 13 residues. TCR beta VDJ combinations and CDR3 sequences were profiled from genomic DNA. TCRdb processed the reads anew with MiXCR; each CDR3 protein has one entry. The sample contains 200,000 or so distinct CDR3 sequences, approximately 65% of which appear only once. The chain employs TRBV6-4 and TRBJ2-3, with 9 bases fitting TRBD2. This receptor was obtained from a human donor with aplastic anemia. The sequencing input was sorted CD4+, CD8+, or CD8+CD57+ T cells (not recorded which) from PBMCs. The CDR3 protein is CAYGGGATDTQYF. The CDR3 region has the DNA TGTGCCTACGGCGGGGGGGCGACAGATACGCAGTATTTT.